A single sample gave rise to the 9 T cell receptor beta chains below, sequenced in a study of blood T cell repertoires in COVID-19. Here immunoSEQ multiplex PCR was the method, and the copy in TCRdb shows in-frame clones only, minus some. Found here are some 450,000 clones, 88% of them singletons; the top ten hold around 12%. Sequenced input: peripheral blood. The origin of the receptors is a woman in her forties or fifties with COVID-19, enrolled during active disease.

This rearrangement joins TRBV15 to TRBJ1-3; unclear D gene. The V gene lost 0 bases and the J gene lost 0 bases, with 6 bases spanning the gap. The CDR3 has 15 residues. Germline V lookup: CDR1 LNHNV, CDR2 YYDKDF (reference sequence). CDR3 sequence (DNA): TGTGCCACCAGCAGAGAAAACGGCTCTGGAAACACCATATATTTT. Protein sequence: CATSRENGSGNTIYF.

The chain uses TRBV5-4 and TRBJ1-3, with TRBD1 matching 11 bases. The CDR3 runs to 15 residues. V lost 4 bases, J lost 6 bases, and 6 bases stayed unmatched. In germline, CDR1 is SGHNT, CDR2 YYREEE (reference sequence). CDR3 nucleotide sequence: TGTGCCAGCAGCCTCGGACAGGGGGCTGAAAACACCATATATTTT. Protein sequence: CASSLGQGAENTIYF.

V is TRBV7-2 and J is TRBJ1-2, with TRBD1 as a possible D gene (5 bases). Per germline, CDR1 SGHTA and CDR2 FQGNSA. The CDR3 length is 16 residues. V shed 3 bases and J shed 0 bases, with 14 bases lying between them. The CDR3 DNA reads as TGTGCCAGCAGCTTCGACAGAGCTCGAGCTAACTATGGCTACACCTTC. This codes for CASSFDRARANYGYTF.

The chain is built from TRBV27 and TRBJ2-5, with 11 bases identical to TRBD1. Trimming took 7 bases from V and 7 from J; bases not matched to a gene: 14. CDR1 MNHEY and CDR2 SMNVEV come from the germline V gene (reference sequence). The CDR3 has 16 amino acids. The CDR3 spells CASNPLEGTGGGTQYF. DNA of the CDR3: TGTGCCAGCAACCCCCTGGAAGGGACAGGGGGAGGGACCCAGTACTTC.

V usage is TRBV5-1 and J usage is TRBJ1-1; 7 bases map to TRBD1. Germline lookup yields CDR1 SGHRS and CDR2 YFSETQ. Trimming took 3 bases from V and 3 from J; bases not matched to a gene: 8. The CDR3 length is 15 residues. The CDR3 nucleotides read TGCGCCAGCAGCTCTGGGGGGACAGCCTACACTGAAGCTTTCTTT. Its protein product is CASSSGGTAYTEAFF.

The chain is built from TRBV20-1 and TRBJ1-1, with TRBD1 as a possible D gene (5 bases). The V and J ends lost 3 bases and 4 bases respectively, with 18 bases between them. Per the germline V gene, CDR1 is DFQATT and CDR2 is SNEGSKA (reference sequence). CDR3 length: 15 amino acids. The CDR3 reads CSASGGIQGGTEAFF. CDR3 nucleotide sequence: TGCAGTGCTAGTGGAGGTATTCAGGGAGGCACTGAAGCTTTCTTT.

The chain couples TRBV19 to TRBJ1-2; 7 bases align to TRBD1. V shed 5 bases, J shed 7 bases, and the junction held 7 bases outside the gene matches. Germline V CDR1 and CDR2: LNHDA, SQIVND (reference sequence). The CDR3 has 13 amino acids. CDR3 bases: TGTGCCAGTAGTCGCGACAGGGAAGGTGGCTACACCTTC. Protein product: CASSRDREGGYTF.

V and J are TRBV11-2 and TRBJ2-3; D unresolved. Trimming stripped 5 bases from V and 2 bases from J, with 8 bases between. The CDR3 spans 13 residues. Germline V gene sequence: CDR1 SGHAT, CDR2 FQNNGV. CDR3 in amino acids: CASSLRVTDTQYF. The DNA of the CDR3 is TGTGCCAGCAGCCTCCGGGTCACAGATACGCAGTATTTT.

This chain links TRBV5-1 with TRBJ1-2; TRBD1 matches at 11 bases. The CDR3 consists of 14 residues. V was pared by 2 bases and J by 13 bases, with 10 bases of the junction left unmatched. Per the germline V gene, CDR1 is SGHRS and CDR2 is YFSETQ. As DNA, the CDR3 is TGCGCCAGCAGCTTCCCCGGGACAGGGGGTGCGCCCACCTTC. Amino acid sequence: CASSFPGTGGAPTF.